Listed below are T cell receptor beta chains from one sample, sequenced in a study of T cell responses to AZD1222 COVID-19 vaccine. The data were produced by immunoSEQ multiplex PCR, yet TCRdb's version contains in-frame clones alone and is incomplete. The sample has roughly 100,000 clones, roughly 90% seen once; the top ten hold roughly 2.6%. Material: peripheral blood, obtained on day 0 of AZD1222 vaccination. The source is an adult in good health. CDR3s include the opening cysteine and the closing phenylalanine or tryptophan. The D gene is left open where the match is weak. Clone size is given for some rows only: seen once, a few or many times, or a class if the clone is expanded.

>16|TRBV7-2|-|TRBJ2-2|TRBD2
TGTGCCAGCAGCTCTAATTTGGGGGAGGGCCTCCGGGAGCTGTTTTTT
CASSSNLGEGLRELFF
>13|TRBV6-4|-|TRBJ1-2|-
TGTGCCAGCAGTGACTCGGGAGGCTATGGCTACACCTTC
CASSDSGGYGYTF
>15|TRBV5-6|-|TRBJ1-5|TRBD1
TGTGCCAGCAGCGCGGGACAGTTTAGCAATCAGCCCCAGCATTTT
CASSAGQFSNQPQHF
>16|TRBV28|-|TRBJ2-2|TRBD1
TGTGCCAGCAGTTCGGGACAGGGGGCGGACACCGGGGAGCTGTTTTTT
CASSSGQGADTGELFF
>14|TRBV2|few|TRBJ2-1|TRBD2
TGTGCCAGCCTTGAGACTAGCGGGAAGAATGAGCAGTTCTTC
CASLETSGKNEQFF
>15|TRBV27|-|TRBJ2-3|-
TGTGCCAGCAGTTTATCTAAGGCGCGGGGAGATACGCAGTATTTT
CASSLSKARGDTQYF
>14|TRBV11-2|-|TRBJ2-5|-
TGTGCCAGCAGCTTAGGCCTGAACCGGGAGACCCAGTACTTC
CASSLGLNRETQYF
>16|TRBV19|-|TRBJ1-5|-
TGTGCCAGTACCGGAGGGGGAGGGGGTATTTCTCAGCCCCAGCATTTT
CASTGGGGGISQPQHF
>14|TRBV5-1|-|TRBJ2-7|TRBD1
TGCGCCAGCAGCTTGGGCATACAGGGGCACGAGCAGTACTTC
CASSLGIQGHEQYF
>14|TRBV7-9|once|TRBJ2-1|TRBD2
TGTGCCAGCAGCTTTGGGACTAGTAAGGATGAGCAGTTCTTC
CASSFGTSKDEQFF
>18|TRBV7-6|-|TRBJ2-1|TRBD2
TGTGCCAGCAGCCCGGGGACTAGCGGGGGGAGCTCCTACAATGAGCAGTTCTTC
CASSPGTSGGSSYNEQFF
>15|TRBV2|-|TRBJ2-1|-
TGTGCCAGCAGTGATTTTCTTTTCAAGAGGAATGAGCAGTTCTTC
CASSDFLFKRNEQFF
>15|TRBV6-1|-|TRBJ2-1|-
TGTGCCAGCAGTGAAGGGGTGACCCCCTACAATGAGCAGTTCTTC
CASSEGVTPYNEQFF
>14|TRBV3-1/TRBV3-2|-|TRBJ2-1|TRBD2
TGTGCCAGCAGCCAAGCGGGACTAGCGAATGAGCAGTTCTTC
CASSQAGLANEQFF
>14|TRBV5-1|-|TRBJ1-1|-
TGCGCCAGCAGCTTAACAGCGACGAACACTGAAGCTTTCTTT
CASSLTATNTEAFF
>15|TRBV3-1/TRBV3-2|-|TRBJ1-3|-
TGTGCCAGCAGCCAAGACCCGACCGGTGGAAACACCATATATTTT
CASSQDPTGGNTIYF
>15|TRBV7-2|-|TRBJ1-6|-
TGTGCCAGCAGCTTAGCCCGGCCCTATAATTCACCCCTCCACTTT
CASSLARPYNSPLHF
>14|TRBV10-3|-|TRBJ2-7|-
TGTGCCATCAGGCACCAGGGTCCGTCCTACGAGCAGTACTTC
CAIRHQGPSYEQYF
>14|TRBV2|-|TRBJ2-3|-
TGTGCCAGCAGTAGCAATACCCAGGGAGATACGCAGTATTTT
CASSSNTQGDTQYF
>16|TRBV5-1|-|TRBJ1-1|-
TGCGCCAGCAGCTTGGTAGGGGCCATGGGGATCACTGAAGCTTTCTTT
CASSLVGAMGITEAFF
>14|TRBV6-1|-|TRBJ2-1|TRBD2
TGTGCCAGCAGTGAAGGTCTTCGGGAGGGTGAGCAGTTCTTC
CASSEGLREGEQFF
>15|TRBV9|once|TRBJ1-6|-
TGTGCCAGCAGCGCCGAAATAGCGGGTAATTCACCCCTCCACTTT
CASSAEIAGNSPLHF
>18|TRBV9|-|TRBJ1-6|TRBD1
TGTGCCAGCAGCGTAGACTCTGGACAGGCTGGTTATAATTCACCCCTCCACTTT
CASSVDSGQAGYNSPLHF
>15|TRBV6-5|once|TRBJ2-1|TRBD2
TGTGCCAGCAGTTCGGGACTAGCGGCCGACAATGAGCAGTTCTTC
CASSSGLAADNEQFF
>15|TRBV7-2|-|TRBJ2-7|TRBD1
TGTGCCAGCAGCTTAGACAGGGGGAGCTCCTACGAGCAGTACTTC
CASSLDRGSSYEQYF
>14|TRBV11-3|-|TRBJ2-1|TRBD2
TGTGCCAGCAGCTCCGGACTAGCGGGGGGGCCGCAGTTCTTC
CASSSGLAGGPQFF
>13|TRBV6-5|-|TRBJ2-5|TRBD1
TGTGCCAGCAGCACAGGGGCCCAAGAGACCCAGTACTTC
CASSTGAQETQYF
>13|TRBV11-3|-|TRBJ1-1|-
TGTGCCAGCAGTCAACAACTTAGCACTGAAGCTTTCTTT
CASSQQLSTEAFF
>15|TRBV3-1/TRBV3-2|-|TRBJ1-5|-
TGTGCCAGCAGCGGAAGCGGGGGGGAGGTTCAGCCCCAGCATTTT
CASSGSGGEVQPQHF
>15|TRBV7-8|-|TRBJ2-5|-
TGTGCCAGCAGCTTAGCCCCAGAAAGAGTAGAGACCCAGTACTTC
CASSLAPERVETQYF
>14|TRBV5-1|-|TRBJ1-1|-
TGCGCCAGCAGTCCACAGGGTTCGGGCACTGAAGCTTTCTTT
CASSPQGSGTEAFF
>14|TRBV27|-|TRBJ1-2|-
TGTGCCAGCCGACCTTACGGGGGCGCGGGAGGCTACACCTTC
CASRPYGGAGGYTF
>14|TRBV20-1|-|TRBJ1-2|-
TGCAGTGCTAGTGGGACGTCCGTTAACTATGGCTACACCTTC
CSASGTSVNYGYTF
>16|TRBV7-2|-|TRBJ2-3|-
TGTGCCAGCAGCCAGATCACTAGCCGCACACGAGATACGCAGTATTTT
CASSQITSRTRDTQYF
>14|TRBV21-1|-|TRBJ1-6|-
TGTGCCAGCATCCCACAGGGACCCAATTCACCCCTCCACTTT
CASIPQGPNSPLHF
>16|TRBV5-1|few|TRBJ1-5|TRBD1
TGCGCCAGCAGCAGCGGGACAGGGGATAGCAATCAGCCCCAGCATTTT
CASSSGTGDSNQPQHF
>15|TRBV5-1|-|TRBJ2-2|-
TGCGCCAGCAGCTCTCTCCAGGGAAACACCGGGGAGCTGTTTTTT
CASSSLQGNTGELFF
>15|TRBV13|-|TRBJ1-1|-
TGTGCCAGCAGCCCTTCCGGGGGCGGTCGGAGTGAAGCTTTCTTT
CASSPSGGGRSEAFF
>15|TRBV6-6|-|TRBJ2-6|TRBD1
TGTGCCAGCAGTACACAGGGGGACGGGGCCAACGTCCTGACTTTC
CASSTQGDGANVLTF
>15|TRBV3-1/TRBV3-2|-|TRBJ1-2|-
TGTGCCAGCAGCCAAGATCACCGGGCGCACTATGGCTACACCTTC
CASSQDHRAHYGYTF
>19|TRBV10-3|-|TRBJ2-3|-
TGTGCCATCAGTGAGTCACGAGGGGGAGCTGGTGGAAACACAGATACGCAGTATTTT
CAISESRGGAGGNTDTQYF
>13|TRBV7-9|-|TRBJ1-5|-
TGTGCCAGCAGCCTACAAGGCGGGGAGCCCCAGCATTTT
CASSLQGGEPQHF
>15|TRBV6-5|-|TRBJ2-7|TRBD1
TGTGCCAGCAGTTACCGGGACAGGGGAACCTACGAGCAGTACTTC
CASSYRDRGTYEQYF
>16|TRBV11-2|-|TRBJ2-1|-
TGTGCCAGCAGCATTGGGTCTAGTGGGTGGTACAATGAGCAGTTCTTC
CASSIGSSGWYNEQFF
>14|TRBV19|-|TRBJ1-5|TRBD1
TGTGCCAGTAGTAAAGGACAGGGGGCTGAGCCCCAGCATTTT
CASSKGQGAEPQHF
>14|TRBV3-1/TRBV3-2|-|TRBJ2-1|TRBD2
TGTGCCAGCAGCCGAGGACTAGCGGACAATGAGCAGTTCTTC
CASSRGLADNEQFF
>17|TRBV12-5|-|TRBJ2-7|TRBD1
TGTGCTAGACTAACCCGGGACAGGGGGCGGTGGCCTTACGAGCAGTACTTC
CARLTRDRGRWPYEQYF
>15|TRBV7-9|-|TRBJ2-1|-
TGTGCCAGCAGCTTGATCCGGGGGCCCTACAATGAGCAGTTCTTC
CASSLIRGPYNEQFF
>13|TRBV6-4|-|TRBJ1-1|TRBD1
TGTGCCAGCAGTGAGGACAGGGACACTGAAGCTTTCTTT
CASSEDRDTEAFF
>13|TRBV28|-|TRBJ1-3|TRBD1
TGTGCCAGCAGTTCGGGACAGGGAAACACCATATATTTT
CASSSGQGNTIYF
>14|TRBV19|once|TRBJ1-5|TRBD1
TGTGCCAGCTCGGGACAGCTTAGCAATCAGCCCCAGCATTTT
CASSGQLSNQPQHF
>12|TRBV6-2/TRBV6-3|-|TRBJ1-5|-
TGTGCCAGCAGTTACTTCGGTCAGCCCCAGCATTTT
CASSYFGQPQHF
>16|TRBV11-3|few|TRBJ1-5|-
TGTGCCAGCAGCTTAGATGCCCGGGGATCCAATCAGCCCCAGCATTTT
CASSLDARGSNQPQHF